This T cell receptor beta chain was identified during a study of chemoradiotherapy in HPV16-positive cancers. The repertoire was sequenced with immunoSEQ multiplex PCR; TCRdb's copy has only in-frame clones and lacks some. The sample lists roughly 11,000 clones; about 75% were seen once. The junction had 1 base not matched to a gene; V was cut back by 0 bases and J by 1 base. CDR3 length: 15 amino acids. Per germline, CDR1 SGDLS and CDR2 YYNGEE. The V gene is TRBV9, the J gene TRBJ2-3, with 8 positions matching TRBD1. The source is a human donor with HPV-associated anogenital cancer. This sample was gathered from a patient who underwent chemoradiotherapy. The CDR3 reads CASSVAGGGTDTQYF. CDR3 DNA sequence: TGTGCCAGCAGCGTAGCAGGGGGCGGCACAGATACGCAGTATTTT.